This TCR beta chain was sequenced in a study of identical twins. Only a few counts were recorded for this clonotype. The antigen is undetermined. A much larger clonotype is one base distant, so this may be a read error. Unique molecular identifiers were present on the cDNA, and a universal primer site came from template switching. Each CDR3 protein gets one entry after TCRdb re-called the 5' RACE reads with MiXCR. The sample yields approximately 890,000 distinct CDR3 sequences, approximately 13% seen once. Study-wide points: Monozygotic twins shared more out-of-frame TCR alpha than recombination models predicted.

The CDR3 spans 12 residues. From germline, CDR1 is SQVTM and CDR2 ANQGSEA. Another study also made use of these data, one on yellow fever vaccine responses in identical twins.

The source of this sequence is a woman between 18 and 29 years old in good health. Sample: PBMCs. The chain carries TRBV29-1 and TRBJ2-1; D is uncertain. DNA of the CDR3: TGCAGCGTTGAGGATCGGTACAATGAGCTGTTCTTC. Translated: CSVEDRYNELFF.